A selection of T cell receptor beta chains follows, all from one sample in a study of cytomegalovirus exposure and HLA in healthy donors. Here immunoSEQ multiplex PCR was the method, and the copy in TCRdb shows in-frame clones only, minus some. This table holds 90,000 to 100,000 clones, less than 70% found once. Material for sequencing was PBMCs. The source is a man in his fifties or sixties in good health and CMV-seronegative. Both conserved end residues are part of each CDR3. Each record gives: D gene, V gene, J gene, clone size, CDR3 protein, CDR3 DNA. The D gene is left open where the match is weak. Expanded clones get a size class; other rows say once, few or many, or leave the size out.

D: TRBD2
V: TRBV15
J: TRBJ2-1
size: NA
CDR3: CATSRVPGTSDEQFF
DNA: TGTGCCACCAGCAGAGTACCCGGGACTAGCGATGAGCAGTTCTTC

D: NA
V: TRBV9
J: TRBJ1-5
size: NA
CDR3: CASSVDGFQPQHF
DNA: TGTGCCAGCAGCGTAGACGGGTTTCAGCCCCAGCATTTT

D: NA
V: TRBV4-3
J: TRBJ2-7
size: few
CDR3: CASSYGQPTYEQYF
DNA: TGCGCCAGCAGCTACGGACAGCCGACCTACGAGCAGTACTTC

D: TRBD1
V: TRBV29-1
J: TRBJ1-5
size: NA
CDR3: CSGQTGANQPQHF
DNA: TGCAGCGGGCAGACAGGGGCGAATCAGCCCCAGCATTTT

D: NA
V: TRBV9
J: TRBJ2-5
size: once
CDR3: CASSQGSAQETQYF
DNA: TGTGCCAGTTCACAGGGATCGGCTCAAGAGACCCAGTACTTC

D: NA
V: TRBV5-1
J: TRBJ2-1
size: NA
CDR3: CASSSGLSSYNEQFF
DNA: TGCGCCAGCAGCTCGGGTCTCAGCTCCTACAATGAGCAGTTCTTC

D: NA
V: TRBV9
J: TRBJ1-2
size: few
CDR3: CASSPTVSQGYGYTF
DNA: TGTGCCAGCAGCCCCACCGTGTCCCAGGGCTATGGCTACACCTTC

D: NA
V: TRBV5-1
J: TRBJ2-4
size: NA
CDR3: CASSYLGGLDIQYF
DNA: TGCGCCAGCAGCTATCTCGGAGGGCTGGACATTCAGTACTTC

D: TRBD2
V: TRBV6-1
J: TRBJ2-3
size: once
CDR3: CAGALAGFTDTQYF
DNA: TGTGCCGGGGCCCTAGCGGGGTTCACAGATACGCAGTATTTT

D: TRBD2
V: TRBV6-1
J: TRBJ2-5
size: NA
CDR3: CASSDGGAGETQYF
DNA: TGTGCCAGCAGCGACGGGGGGGCAGGGGAGACCCAGTACTTC

D: TRBD1
V: TRBV6-4
J: TRBJ2-3
size: once
CDR3: CASSDRGHRTDTQYF
DNA: TGTGCCAGCAGTGACAGGGGGCATAGGACAGATACGCAGTATTTT

D: NA
V: TRBV2
J: TRBJ2-5
size: NA
CDR3: CASMPSDEETQYF
DNA: TGTGCCAGCATGCCTAGCGATGAAGAGACCCAGTACTTC

D: NA
V: TRBV9
J: TRBJ1-5
size: NA
CDR3: CASSVGSRDQPQHF
DNA: TGTGCCAGCAGCGTAGGTTCGCGAGATCAGCCCCAGCATTTT

D: NA
V: TRBV5-1
J: TRBJ1-2
size: NA
CDR3: CASSLEGRGVDGYTF
DNA: TGCGCCAGCAGCTTGGAGGGCAGGGGCGTTGATGGCTACACCTTC

D: TRBD1
V: TRBV29-1
J: TRBJ1-2
size: NA
CDR3: CSVLGRLWGQGANYGYTF
DNA: TGCAGCGTGCTTGGAAGGTTGTGGGGACAGGGAGCTAACTATGGCTACACCTTC

D: NA
V: TRBV7-8
J: TRBJ1-1
size: NA
CDR3: CASSPLAGNTEAFF
DNA: TGTGCCAGCAGCCCCCTGGCAGGGAACACTGAAGCTTTCTTT

D: NA
V: TRBV7-8
J: TRBJ2-3
size: once
CDR3: CASSLAPGLDTQYF
DNA: TGTGCCAGCAGCTTAGCGCCAGGGCTAGATACGCAGTATTTT

D: NA
V: TRBV5-1
J: TRBJ2-1
size: NA
CDR3: CASSLGGAYNEQFF
DNA: TGCGCCAGCAGCTTGGGCGGGGCCTACAATGAGCAGTTCTTC

D: NA
V: TRBV11-2
J: TRBJ2-5
size: NA
CDR3: CASSREPVAWETQYF
DNA: TGTGCCAGCAGCCGCGAACCAGTAGCTTGGGAGACCCAGTACTTC

D: NA
V: TRBV7-2
J: TRBJ2-2
size: once
CDR3: CASSLGVPRFTGELFF
DNA: TGTGCCAGCAGCTTAGGCGTCCCGCGCTTCACCGGGGAGCTGTTTTTT

D: NA
V: TRBV29-1
J: TRBJ2-5
size: NA
CDR3: CSSSYRAKRTQYF
DNA: TGCAGCTCTTCCTACAGGGCAAAGAGGACCCAGTACTTC

D: NA
V: TRBV10-3
J: TRBJ1-1
size: NA
CDR3: CAISPGGMNTEAFF
DNA: TGTGCCATCAGTCCCGGCGGAATGAACACTGAAGCTTTCTTT

D: TRBD1
V: TRBV4-2
J: TRBJ1-2
size: few
CDR3: CASSQHEGARGYTF
DNA: TGTGCCAGCAGCCAGCATGAGGGGGCGCGCGGCTACACCTTC

D: NA
V: TRBV5-6
J: TRBJ2-3
size: NA
CDR3: CASSSWTGTMVNTQYF
DNA: TGTGCCAGCAGCTCATGGACGGGGACAATGGTGAATACGCAGTATTTT

D: TRBD1
V: TRBV4-3
J: TRBJ1-5
size: NA
CDR3: CASSQDIQGLGQHF
DNA: TGCGCCAGCAGCCAAGATATACAGGGGTTGGGCCAGCATTTT

D: NA
V: TRBV9
J: TRBJ1-2
size: NA
CDR3: CASSVGAGYGYTF
DNA: TGTGCCAGCAGCGTAGGGGCAGGCTATGGCTACACCTTC

D: NA
V: TRBV11-3
J: TRBJ1-1
size: NA
CDR3: CASSFKPGHKLMNTEAFF
DNA: TGTGCCAGCAGCTTCAAACCGGGTCATAAGCTTATGAACACTGAAGCTTTCTTT

D: NA
V: TRBV7-3
J: TRBJ2-3
size: NA
CDR3: CASSPFQRGTDTQYF
DNA: TGTGCCAGCAGCCCCTTTCAGCGGGGCACAGATACGCAGTATTTT

D: NA
V: TRBV2
J: TRBJ1-2
size: once
CDR3: CASLTTGSRGYTF
DNA: TGTGCCAGCTTGACAACAGGGTCCCGTGGCTACACCTTC

D: TRBD1
V: TRBV30
J: TRBJ1-5
size: NA
CDR3: CAWSETGQGIKPQHF
DNA: TGTGCCTGGAGTGAGACGGGACAGGGGATTAAGCCCCAGCATTTT

D: TRBD1
V: TRBV6-5
J: TRBJ2-5
size: NA
CDR3: CASRRGQGAWETQYF
DNA: TGTGCCAGCAGAAGGGGACAGGGGGCTTGGGAGACCCAGTACTTC

D: TRBD1
V: TRBV12-5
J: TRBJ2-5
size: NA
CDR3: CASGLWDRVETQYF
DNA: TGTGCTAGTGGTTTGTGGGACAGGGTAGAGACCCAGTACTTC

D: TRBD2
V: TRBV4-3
J: TRBJ2-2
size: NA
CDR3: CASSQDVSGGLYTGELFF
DNA: TGCGCCAGCAGCCAAGATGTGAGCGGGGGGCTATACACCGGGGAGCTGTTTTTT

D: NA
V: TRBV30
J: TRBJ1-1
size: NA
CDR3: CAWSDGTEAFF
DNA: TGTGCCTGGTCAGATGGCACTGAAGCTTTCTTT

D: NA
V: TRBV7-9
J: TRBJ2-5
size: NA
CDR3: CASSLAAGGTQYF
DNA: TGTGCCAGCAGCTTAGCGGCCGGCGGGACCCAGTACTTC

D: TRBD1
V: TRBV7-9
J: TRBJ2-4
size: few
CDR3: CASSPGQGHSTKNIQYF
DNA: TGTGCCAGCAGCCCCGGACAGGGCCACTCAACGAAAAACATTCAGTACTTC

D: TRBD1
V: TRBV5-1
J: TRBJ1-2
size: NA
CDR3: CASSWGQGNYGYTF
DNA: TGCGCCAGCAGCTGGGGACAGGGGAACTATGGCTACACCTTC

D: NA
V: TRBV30
J: TRBJ1-2
size: few
CDR3: CALSRPVNYGYTF
DNA: TGTGCCTTATCTAGACCAGTTAACTATGGCTACACCTTC

D: TRBD2
V: TRBV11-2
J: TRBJ2-3
size: few
CDR3: CASSLLTSGGFTTQYF
DNA: TGTGCCAGCAGCTTACTCACTAGCGGGGGGTTTACTACGCAGTATTTT

D: NA
V: TRBV19
J: TRBJ2-6
size: NA
CDR3: CASSTSSAGANVLTF
DNA: TGTGCCAGTAGTACATCTAGCGCCGGGGCCAACGTCCTGACTTTC

D: NA
V: TRBV4-2
J: TRBJ2-1
size: NA
CDR3: CASSQNEGSVGYNEQFF
DNA: TGTGCCAGCAGCCAGAACGAGGGATCGGTGGGCTACAATGAGCAGTTCTTC

D: TRBD1
V: TRBV5-1
J: TRBJ1-1
size: NA
CDR3: CASSTGQAFDTEAFF
DNA: TGCGCCAGCAGCACCGGACAGGCTTTCGACACTGAAGCTTTCTTT